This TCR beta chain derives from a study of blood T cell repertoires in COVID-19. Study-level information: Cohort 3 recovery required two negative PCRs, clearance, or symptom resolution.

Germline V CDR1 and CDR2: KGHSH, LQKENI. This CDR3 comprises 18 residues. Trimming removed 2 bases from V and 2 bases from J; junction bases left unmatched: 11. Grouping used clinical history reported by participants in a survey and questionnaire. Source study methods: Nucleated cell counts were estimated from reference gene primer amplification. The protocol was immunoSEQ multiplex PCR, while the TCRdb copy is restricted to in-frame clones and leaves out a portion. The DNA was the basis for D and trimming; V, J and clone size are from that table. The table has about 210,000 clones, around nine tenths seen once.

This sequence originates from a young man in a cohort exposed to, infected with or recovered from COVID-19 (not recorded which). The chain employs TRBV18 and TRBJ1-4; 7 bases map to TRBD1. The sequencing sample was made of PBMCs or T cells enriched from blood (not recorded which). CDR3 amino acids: CASSPGSAGGTTNEKLFF. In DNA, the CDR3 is TGTGCCAGCTCACCAGGGTCGGCAGGGGGGACGACTAATGAAAAACTGTTTTTT. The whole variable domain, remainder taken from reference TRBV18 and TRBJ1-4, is NAGVMQNPRHLVRRRGQEARLRCSPMKGHSHVYWYRQLPEEGLKFMVYLQKENIIDESGMPKERFSAEFPKEGPSILRIQQVVRGDSAAYFCASSPGSAGGTTNEKLFFGSGTQLSVL.